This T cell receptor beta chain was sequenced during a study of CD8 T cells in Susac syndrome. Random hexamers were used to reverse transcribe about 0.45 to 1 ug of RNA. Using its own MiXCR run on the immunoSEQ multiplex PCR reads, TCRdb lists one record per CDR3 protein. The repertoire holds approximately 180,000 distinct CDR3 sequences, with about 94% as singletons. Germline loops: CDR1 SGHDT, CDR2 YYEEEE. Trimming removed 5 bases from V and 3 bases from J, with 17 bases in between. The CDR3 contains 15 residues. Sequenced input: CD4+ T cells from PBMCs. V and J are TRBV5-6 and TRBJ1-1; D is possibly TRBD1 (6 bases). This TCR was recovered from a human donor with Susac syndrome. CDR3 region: CASRSLRRGDTEAFF. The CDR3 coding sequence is TGTGCCAGCAGGTCCCTTAGGAGGGGGGACACTGAAGCTTTCTTT.